The TCR beta chain described here comes from a study of T cell repertoires in cytomegalovirus infection. Study-level background: Matching HLA type and CMV infection were both indicated by public TCR beta signatures.

This clonotype was observed many times. Its antigen is not identified. Study results and caveats: Ex vivo, HLA-C-restricted CMV-specific TCR beta clonotypes prevailed over the rest of the response. Of the TCR beta families, the public ones yielded a cumulative frequency that identified carriers of CMV plus the relevant HLA.

Germline values: CDR1 SGHTA, CDR2 FQGNSA. The CDR3 runs to 14 residues. Trimming pared 5 bases from V and 5 bases from J, leaving 15 bases between. TCRdb called the reads again in MiXCR, with one record for every CDR3 protein. The sample consists of tens of thousands of distinct CDR3 sequences, just under 4% of them appearing once. The source material was PBMCs. This chain uses TRBV7-2 with TRBJ1-2; D is uncertain. The receptor was derived from a human donor in good health (CMV status not recorded). Some clones in this sample may be carry-over from other donors' samples. CDR3 nucleotides: TGTGCCAGCAGCCAGAAGAGAGAGCTGTATGGCTACACCTTC. It encodes CASSQKRELYGYTF. The full variable domain, in which reference TRBV7-2 and TRBJ1-2 provide the parts outside the CDR3, is GAGVSQSPSNKVTEKGKDVELRCDPISGHTALYWYRQSLGQGLEFLIYFQGNSAPDKSGLPSDRFSAERTGGSVSTLTIQRTQQEDSAVYLCASSQKRELYGYTFGSGTRLTVV.